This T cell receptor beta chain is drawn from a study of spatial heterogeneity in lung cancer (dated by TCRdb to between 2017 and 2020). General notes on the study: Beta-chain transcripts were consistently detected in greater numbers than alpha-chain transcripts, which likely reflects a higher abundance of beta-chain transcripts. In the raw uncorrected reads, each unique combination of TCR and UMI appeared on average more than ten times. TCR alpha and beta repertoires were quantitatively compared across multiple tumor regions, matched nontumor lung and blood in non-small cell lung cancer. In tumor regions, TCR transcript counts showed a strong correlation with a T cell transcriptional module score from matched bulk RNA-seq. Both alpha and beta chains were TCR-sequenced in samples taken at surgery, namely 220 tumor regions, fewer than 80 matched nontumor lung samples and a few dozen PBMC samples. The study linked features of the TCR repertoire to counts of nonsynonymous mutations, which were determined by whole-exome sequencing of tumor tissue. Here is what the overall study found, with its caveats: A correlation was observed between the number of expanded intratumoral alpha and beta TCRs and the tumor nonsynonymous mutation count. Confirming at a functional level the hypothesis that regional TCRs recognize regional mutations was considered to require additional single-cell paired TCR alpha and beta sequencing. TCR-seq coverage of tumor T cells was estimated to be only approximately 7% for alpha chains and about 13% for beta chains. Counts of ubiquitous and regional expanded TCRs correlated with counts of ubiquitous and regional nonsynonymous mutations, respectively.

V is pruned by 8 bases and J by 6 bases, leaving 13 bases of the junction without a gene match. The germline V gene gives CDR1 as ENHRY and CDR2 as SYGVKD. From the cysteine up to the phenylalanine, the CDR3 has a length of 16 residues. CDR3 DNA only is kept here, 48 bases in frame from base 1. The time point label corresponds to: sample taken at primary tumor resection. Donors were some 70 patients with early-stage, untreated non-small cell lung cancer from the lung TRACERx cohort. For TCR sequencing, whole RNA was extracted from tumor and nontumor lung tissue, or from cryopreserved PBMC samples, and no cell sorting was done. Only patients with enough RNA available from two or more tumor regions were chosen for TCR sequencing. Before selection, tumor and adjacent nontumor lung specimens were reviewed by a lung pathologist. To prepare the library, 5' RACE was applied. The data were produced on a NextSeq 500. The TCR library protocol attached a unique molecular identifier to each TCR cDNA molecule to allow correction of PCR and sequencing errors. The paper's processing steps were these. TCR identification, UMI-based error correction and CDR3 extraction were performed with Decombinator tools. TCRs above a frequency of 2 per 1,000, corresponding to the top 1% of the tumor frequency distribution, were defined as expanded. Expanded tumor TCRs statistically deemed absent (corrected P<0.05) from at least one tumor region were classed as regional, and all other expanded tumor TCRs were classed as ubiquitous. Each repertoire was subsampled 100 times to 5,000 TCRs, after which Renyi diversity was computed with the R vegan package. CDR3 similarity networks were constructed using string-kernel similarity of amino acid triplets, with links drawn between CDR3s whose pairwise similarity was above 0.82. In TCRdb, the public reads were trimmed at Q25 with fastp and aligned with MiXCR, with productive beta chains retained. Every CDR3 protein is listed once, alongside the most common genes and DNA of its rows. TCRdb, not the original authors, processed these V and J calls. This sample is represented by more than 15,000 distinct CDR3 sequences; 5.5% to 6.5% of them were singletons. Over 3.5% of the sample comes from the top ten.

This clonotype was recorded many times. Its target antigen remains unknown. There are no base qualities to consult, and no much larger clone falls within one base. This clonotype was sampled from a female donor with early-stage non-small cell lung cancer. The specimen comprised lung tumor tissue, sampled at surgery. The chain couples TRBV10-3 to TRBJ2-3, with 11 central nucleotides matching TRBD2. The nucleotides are TGTGCCATCGGGCTAGCGGGGGGAGGTGGCCCGGATACGCAGTATTTT. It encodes CAIGLAGGGGPDTQYF.